What follows are 23 T cell receptor beta chains derived from one specimen sequenced in a study of tissue T cells after allogeneic stem cell transplantation. As for time point: mouse harvest day 14 after allogeneic transplant. Each mouse received 10^7 T-cell-depleted marrow cells plus 10^6 splenic CD5+ T cells by tail vein. Sequencing was performed with immunoSEQ multiplex PCR; in TCRdb, only in-frame clones are kept and a portion is missing. Among 4,900 or so clones listed, approximately 47% were seen once. Sample: gut tissue. Every receptor here comes from a female BALB/c mouse given C57BL/6 T cells with graft-versus-host disease after an allogeneic hematopoietic cell transplant.

The table lists this clone with a few counts. Each gene name is a mouse one. The read is 1 residue too short to cover the CDR3 end, so that end is filled in from the germline J gene. The rearrangement links TRBV13-3 to TRBJ2-2; 11 positions agree with TRBD1. This CDR3 contains 15 residues. Germline V gives CDR1 NNHDY, CDR2 SYVADS. V lost 3 bases, J lost 4 bases, and 2 bases stayed unmatched. The CDR3 loop reads CASSGTGGGTGQLYF. CDR3 bases read: TGTGCCAGCAGTGGGACAGGGGGCGGCACCGGGCAGCTCTAC.

This clone occurred a few times. Any gene name here is a mouse gene name. The missing CDR3 end, 1 residue past where the read stops, is filled in from the germline J gene. The chain has TRBV1 and TRBJ1-4; perhaps TRBD1 as D (5 bases). The germline CDR1 and CDR2 sequences are NSQYPW and LRSPGD (reference sequence). Trimming shortened V by 0 bases and J by 3 bases, and 8 bases separated the two germline ends. This CDR3 has 15 residues. The sequenced CDR3 bases are TGCACCTGCAGTGCAGACGGGGGGGCCAACGAAAGATTATTT. As protein: CTCSADGGANERLF. The whole CDR3 sequence is CTCSADGGANERLFF.

This clone is medium-sized (0.01 to 0.1%) in the sample. Gene names refer to mouse genes. The read ends 1 residue before the CDR3 terminus; that terminus is restored from the germline J gene. J is TRBJ2-2 and V is TRBV16; D may be TRBD1 (5 bases). The CDR3 covers 15 residues. The germline V gene encodes CDR1 SGHSA and CDR2 FRNQAP. V dropped 0 bases and J dropped 3 bases, with 8 bases sitting between them. CDR3 loop: CASSLDPRDTGQLYF. The part of the CDR3 DNA that was read is TGTGCAAGCAGCTTAGATCCCAGGGACACCGGGCAGCTCTAC.

Note on this clone: Mouse germline and gene names are used. CDR3 DNA (partial): TGTGCCAGCAGTCCCACTGGGGGGGCAGGTGAACAGTAC. The encoded protein is CASSPTGGAGEQY. The CDR3 reads in full as CASSPTGGAGEQYF. The chain recombines TRBV26 with TRBJ2-7, with 11 bases matching TRBD2. The CDR3 extends 1 residue past the end of the read, so its final part is completed from the germline J gene. Germline CDR1 KGHPV, CDR2 FQNQEV (reference sequence). CDR3 length equals 14 residues. The V gene end was trimmed by 4 bases and the J gene end by 6 bases; junction bases not matched to a gene: 5.

This clone is medium-sized by share. Gene and germline names: mouse. The CDR3 end falls 1 residue outside the read, so it is completed with the germline J gene. The chain is built from TRBV31 and TRBJ2-7; D possibly matches TRBD1 or TRBD2 (5 bases each). The CDR3 is 12 amino acids. V lost 0 bases to trimming and J lost 3 bases, with 6 bases between them. From germline, CDR1 is GKSSPN and CDR2 SITVG. CDR3 DNA, as far as it was read: TGTGCCTGGAGTCTGGGGGTCTATGAACAGTAC. Its protein product is CAWSLGVYEQY. From start to end, the CDR3 is CAWSLGVYEQYF.

Details on this clone: Gene names and germline refer to mouse. The missing CDR3 end, 1 residue past where the read stops, is filled in from the germline J gene. This chain joins TRBV26 and TRBJ1-4, with 7 bases matching TRBD1. After removal of 4 bases from V and 4 bases from J, the junction contained 3 bases not matched to a gene. Germline loops: CDR1 KGHPV, CDR2 FQNQEV (reference sequence). The CDR3 sequence is 14 residues long. CDR3 sequence reads: CASSPQGYNERLFF. The sequenced CDR3 bases are TGTGCCAGCAGTCCACAGGGGTACAACGAAAGATTATTT.

As for this clone: The genes are named according to mouse. Sequencing ends 1 residue short of the CDR3 end; the germline J gene provides the rest. The V call is TRBV13-3, the J call TRBJ2-4; 7 bases are a match to TRBD2. Unmatched junction bases numbered 2, after V lost 0 bases and J lost 4 bases. CDR1 is NNHDY, CDR2 SYVADS, per germline. The CDR3 runs to 14 residues. The CDR3 protein is CASSDVLGENTLYF. CDR3 DNA, as far as it was read: TGTGCCAGCAGTGATGTCCTGGGGGAAAACACCTTGTAC.

This clone came up a few times. Gene names denote mouse genes. From the germline J gene comes the end of the CDR3, since the read stops 1 residue before it. The V call is TRBV26, the J call TRBJ2-7; 7 bases fit TRBD1. With 0 bases clipped from V and 1 base from J, the junction kept 0 bases outside the gene matches. The CDR3 loop spans 14 amino acids. The germline V gene encodes CDR1 KGHPV and CDR2 FQNQEV (reference sequence). CDR3 sequence: CASSLSTGSYEQYF. The sequenced CDR3 bases are TGTGCCAGCAGTCTGTCGACAGGGTCCTATGAACAGTAC.

About this clone itself: Any gene name here is a mouse gene name. The sequenced CDR3 bases are TGTGCCAGCAGTCTACAAGCAAACACAGAAGTCTTC. Protein product: CASSLQANTEVF. The complete CDR3 reads CASSLQANTEVFF. The chain has TRBV26 and TRBJ1-1; D is uncertain. The sequence runs out 1 residue before the end of the CDR3; the remainder is reconstructed from the germline J gene. Trimming cost V 3 bases and J 0 bases, with 5 bases left between them. CDR1 and CDR2 from the germline V gene are KGHPV and FQNQEV (reference sequence). The CDR3 spans 13 residues.

By share, this clone counts as medium-sized. Gene names and germline match the mouse. Read sequence stops 1 residue before the CDR3 end, and the germline J gene provides the missing end. V usage is TRBV14 and J usage is TRBJ2-1, with unresolved D. Germline-derived CDR1 and CDR2 are SGHDT and FRDEAV. The CDR3 length is 13 residues. V was cut by 5 bases and J by 1 base, with 7 bases left in between. CDR3 DNA, as far as it was read: TGTGCCAGCAGGCGGGAAAACTATGCTGAGCAGTTC. It translates to CASRRENYAEQF. The complete CDR3 sequence is CASRRENYAEQFF.

This clone showed up just once. Gene names denote mouse genes. The CDR3 is cut off 1 residue early in the read; its end comes from the germline J gene. This chain joins TRBV23 and TRBJ1-1; the table calls TRBD1, which could not be checked here. CDR3 length: 14 amino acids. Germline loops: CDR1 KGHTA, CDR2 FQNQQP. Incomplete CDR3 DNA: TGCTCCAGCAGTCAAAGGGACACTAACACAGAAGTCTTC. Protein product: CSSSQRDTNTEVF. The CDR3 as a whole reads CSSSQRDTNTEVFF.

Concerning this clone: Germline and genes here are mouse. The CDR3 goes on 1 residue after the read ends, and that part is filled in from the germline J gene. V gene TRBV13-1 combines with J gene TRBJ2-7, with D uncertain. The germline V gene has CDR1 NSHNY and CDR2 SYGAGN. This CDR3 is 13 amino acids long. The V end lost 2 bases, the J end lost 0 bases, and 6 bases lay between the germline ends. The CDR3 region is CASSEGFSYEQYF. Incomplete CDR3 DNA: TGTGCCAGCAGTGAGGGGTTCTCCTATGAACAGTAC.

As to this clone: Each gene name is a mouse one. The CDR3 end falls 1 residue outside the read, so it is completed with the germline J gene. The chain joins TRBV24 to TRBJ2-1, with 9 bases matching TRBD1. The CDR3 extends over 15 amino acids. The junction had 4 bases not matched to a gene; V was cut back by 5 bases and J by 2 bases. Per the germline V gene, CDR1 is KGHTA and CDR2 is FRNEEI. The CDR3 loop is CASSIRDRDYAEQFF. Partial CDR3 DNA: TGTGCCAGCAGTATTCGGGACAGGGACTATGCTGAGCAGTTC.

Only a few counts were recorded for this clone. Gene names are mouse gene names. The CDR3 end is not reached by the read, which stops 1 residue before it; the germline J gene fills it in. V gene TRBV26 combines with J gene TRBJ1-4; D is uncertain. Germline V gene data show CDR1 as KGHPV and CDR2 as FQNQEV (reference sequence). The V gene lost 4 bases and the J gene lost 0 bases, with 3 bases spanning the gap. The CDR3 spans 13 residues. The CDR3 bases that were read are TGTGCCAGCAGTCAGGTTTCCAACGAAAGATTATTT. Its translation: CASSQVSNERLF. The entire CDR3 reads CASSQVSNERLFF.

In its sample, this clone is medium-sized (0.01 to 0.1%). The germline and genes are mouse ones. The read halts 1 residue ahead of the CDR3 end, with the missing end drawn from the germline J gene. This chain uses TRBV3 with TRBJ2-7, with D possibly matching TRBD2 (5 bases). The V and J ends lost 5 bases and 0 bases respectively, with 14 bases between them. The CDR3 has 15 residues. CDR1 is SNHLY and CDR2 is FYNGKV in the germline V gene (reference sequence). CDR3 bases read: TGTGCCAGCAGCCCCAATCGACTGAGCTCCTATGAACAGTAC. Its protein is CASSPNRLSSYEQY. In full, the CDR3 is CASSPNRLSSYEQYF. Supplemented by reference TRBV3 and TRBJ2-7, the full variable domain reads GPKVLQIPSHQIIDMGQMVTLNCDPVSNHLYFYWYKQILGQQMEFLVNFYNGKVMEKSKLFKDQFSVERPDGSYFTLKIQPTALEDSAVYFCASSPNRLSSYEQYFGPGTRLTVL.

This clone ranks as medium-sized. The gene names here belong to mouse. The CDR3 extends 1 residue past the end of the read, so its final part is completed from the germline J gene. The chain uses TRBV26 and TRBJ2-5, with 7 positions matching TRBD1. The ends lost 4 bases at V and 5 bases at J; junction bases unmatched: 3. CDR3 length: 13 amino acids. From germline, CDR1 is KGHPV and CDR2 FQNQEV (reference sequence). Here the CDR3 reads CASSRQGGDTQYF. The sequenced part of the CDR3 DNA is TGTGCCAGCAGTCGACAGGGAGGAGACACCCAGTAC.

Concerning this clone itself: Gene names are the mouse ones. The CDR3 goes on 1 residue after the read ends, and that part is filled in from the germline J gene. The chain links TRBV14 to TRBJ2-1, with a tentative D call TRBD2 (5 bases). CDR1 is SGHDT and CDR2 is FRDEAV in the germline V gene. V was trimmed by 7 bases and J by 1 base, leaving 12 bases between them. The CDR3 contains 14 residues. The CDR3 protein is CASVRVGNYAEQFF. The covered CDR3 bases are TGTGCCAGCGTTCGAGTGGGGAACTATGCTGAGCAGTTC. Full variable domain (missing parts from reference TRBV14 and TRBJ2-1): EAGVTQSPRYAVLQEGQAVSFWCDPISGHDTLYWYQQPRDQGPQLLVYFRDEAVIDNSQLPSDRFSAVRPKGTNSTLKIQSAKQGDTATYLCASVRVGNYAEQFFGPGTRLTVL.

Turning to this clone: The listed genes are named as in mouse. The CDR3 goes on 1 residue after the read ends, and that part is filled in from the germline J gene. V usage is TRBV4 and J usage is TRBJ1-6; D perhaps matches TRBD1 (5 bases). TRBJ1-6 has ORF status, its function being uncertain. The CDR3 totals 14 residues. Trimming removed 4 bases from V and 2 bases from J, with 6 bases in between. Germline CDR1 reads LGHDT; CDR2 reads YNNKQL (reference sequence). The CDR3 spells CASSWGTYNSPLYF. The DNA read from the CDR3 is TGTGCCAGCAGCTGGGGGACCTATAATTCGCCCCTCTAC.

Comment on this clone: The listed genes are named as in mouse. Read sequence stops 1 residue before the CDR3 end, and the germline J gene provides the missing end. The V gene is TRBV5, the J gene TRBJ1-4, with D perhaps TRBD1 (6 bases). V was shortened by 4 bases and J by 4 bases, with 10 bases between the two germline ends. The CDR3 totals 14 residues. In germline, CDR1 is LGHNA, CDR2 YNLKQL (reference sequence). The chain's CDR3 is CASSLRDINERLFF. CDR3 DNA (partial): TGTGCCAGCAGCCTCCGGGACATCAACGAAAGATTATTT.

Notes on this clone: The listed genes are named as in mouse. The sequence runs out 1 residue before the end of the CDR3; the remainder is reconstructed from the germline J gene. The chain is built from TRBV26 and TRBJ2-3, with 9 nucleotides matching TRBD2. J lost 0 bases, V lost 6 bases, and 4 bases had no gene match. The CDR3 contains 15 residues. CDR1 and CDR2 from the germline V gene are KGHPV and FQNQEV (reference sequence). CDR3 DNA, as far as it was read: TGTGCCAGCAGGGGGACTGGGAGTAGTGCAGAAACGCTGTAT. Translating gives CASRGTGSSAETLY. The CDR3, in full, reads CASRGTGSSAETLYF.

In this sample, this clone turned up a few times. Any gene name here is a mouse gene name. The read falls 1 residue short of the CDR3 end, and the missing part is taken from the germline J gene. The genes are TRBV2 and TRBJ2-7, with TRBD1 matching over 8 bases. The CDR3 runs 14 residues. Germline CDR1 LGHNA, CDR2 YSYQKL. Germline trimming cut 1 base from V and 5 bases from J; bases unmatched to any gene: 4. The CDR3 sequence: CASSQGTGRDEQYF. The covered CDR3 bases are TGTGCCAGCAGCCAAGGGACAGGGAGGGATGAACAGTAC.

About this clone: Gene names are the mouse ones. The read finishes 1 residue shy of the CDR3 end, and the germline J gene is used to complete it. The V and J genes are TRBV13-3 and TRBJ1-2; D remains unclear. V lost 3 bases and J lost 2, with 5 bases in between. From germline, CDR1 is NNHDY and CDR2 SYVADS. The length of the CDR3 is 12 residues. The CDR3 loop reads CASSGSNSDYTF. The sequenced CDR3 bases are TGTGCCAGCAGTGGCAGTAACTCCGACTACACC.

This clone was counted a few times. Gene names and germline match the mouse. The sequence runs out 1 residue before the end of the CDR3; the remainder is reconstructed from the germline J gene. The chain employs TRBV26 and TRBJ2-5; D remains unclear. There are 13 residues in the CDR3. Germline CDR1 KGHPV, CDR2 FQNQEV (reference sequence). Trimming left V 3 bases short and J 2 bases short, with 6 bases between. CDR3 sequence: CASSLNIQDTQYF. The sequenced CDR3 bases are TGTGCCAGCAGTCTAAACATCCAAGACACCCAGTAC.